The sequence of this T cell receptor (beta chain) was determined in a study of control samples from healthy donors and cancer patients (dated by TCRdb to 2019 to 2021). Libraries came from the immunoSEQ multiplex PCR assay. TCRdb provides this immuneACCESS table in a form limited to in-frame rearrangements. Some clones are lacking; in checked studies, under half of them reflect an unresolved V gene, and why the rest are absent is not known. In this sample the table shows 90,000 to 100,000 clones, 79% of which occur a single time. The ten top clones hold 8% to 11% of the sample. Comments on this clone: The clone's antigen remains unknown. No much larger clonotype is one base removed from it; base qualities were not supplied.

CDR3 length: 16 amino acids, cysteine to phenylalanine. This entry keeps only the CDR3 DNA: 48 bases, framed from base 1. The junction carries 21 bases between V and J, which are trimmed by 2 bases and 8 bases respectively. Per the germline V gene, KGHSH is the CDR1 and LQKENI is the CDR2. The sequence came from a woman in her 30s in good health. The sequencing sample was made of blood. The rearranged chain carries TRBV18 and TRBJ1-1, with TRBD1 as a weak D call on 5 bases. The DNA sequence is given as TGTGCCAGCTCACCAAAAAGTCTCGGGGGTTTGGCAGAAGCTTTCTTT. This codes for CASSPKSLGGLAEAFF.